This T cell receptor (beta chain) was identified during a study of blood T cell repertoires in COVID-19. Counting both end residues, the CDR3 totals 15 amino acids. Concerning this clone: The limits of the CDR3 on the DNA are not certain, so only TCRdb's listed CDR3 is given.

Profiled with immunoSEQ multiplex PCR; TCRdb holds only in-frame clones, not every one. This sample yields around 210,000 clones, of which approximately 80% are seen a single time; about 7.8% belongs to the top ten. Sequencing was carried out using peripheral blood. The receptor was isolated from a woman older than 75 with COVID-19, enrolled during active disease. This chain links TRBV21-1 with TRBJ2-7; the table's D call TRBD2 went unverified against the DNA. TRBV21-1 is designated a pseudogene. This CDR3 reads CASSKVGRGSYEQYF.